This entry lists 30 T cell receptor beta chains sequenced from one sample in a study of T cells after yellow fever vaccination (dated by TCRdb to about 2019). The treatment or condition tag for this specimen amounts to: live attenuated yellow fever vaccine strain. Libraries were made using 5' RACE. TCRdb lists the instrument as Illumina HiSeq 2500. TCRdb's own reprocessing of the public reads used fastp at Q25 and MiXCR and kept productive beta chains. For every CDR3 protein sequence, its rows merge into one entry that carries the most common genes and DNA. The sample data list hundreds of thousands of distinct CDR3 sequences, and 17% of these were observed just once. The ten largest clones represent 17% of the sample. The input for sequencing was PBMCs, taken 5 days after the first yellow fever vaccination. The receptor source for this set is a young man who received the YFV17D yellow fever vaccine.

This chain links TRBV4-1 with TRBJ2-5; 10 bases align to TRBD2. Germline trimming cut 4 bases from V and 4 bases from J; bases unmatched to any gene: 6. CDR1 and CDR2 (germline): MGHRA, YSYEKL. This CDR3 has 15 amino acids. The CDR3 DNA follows: TGCGCCAGCAGCCCACGTAGCGGGGGGAGAGAGACCCAGTACTTC. It is translated as CASSPRSGGRETQYF.

This clonotype showed up many times. This sequence joins TRBV7-2 and TRBJ1-2; D uncertain. V lost 5 bases to trimming and J lost 6 bases, with 19 bases between them. Per the germline V gene, CDR1 is SGHTA and CDR2 is FQGNSA. The CDR3 runs 15 residues. DNA for the CDR3: TGTGCCAGCAGCCTCCGGACCGGCAATAGTCATGGCTACACCTTC. It specifies CASSLRTGNSHGYTF.

The rearrangement links TRBV5-1 to TRBJ2-5; 13 positions agree with TRBD2. The junction had 9 bases not matched to a gene; V was cut back by 5 bases and J by 5 bases. The CDR3 runs 16 residues. Germline CDR1 SGHRS, CDR2 YFSETQ. The CDR3, as DNA: TGCGCCAGCAGAGCTCCCGGGACTAGCGGGGCTGAGACCCAGTACTTC. Protein sequence: CASRAPGTSGAETQYF.

Ten or more counts support this clonotype. This chain connects TRBV4-1 to TRBJ2-5, with 8 positions matching TRBD2. CDR1 is MGHRA and CDR2 is YSYEKL in the germline V gene. This CDR3 comprises 18 residues. V lost 1 base and J lost 1; bases outside the gene matches: 11. This CDR3 is CASSQGWIGGATQETQYF. The CDR3 region has the DNA TGCGCCAGCAGCCAAGGTTGGATCGGGGGGGCCACCCAAGAGACCCAGTACTTC.

In its sample, this clonotype was seen a few times. The J gene is TRBJ2-4, the V gene TRBV5-1; the D is unclear. The CDR3 is 13 residues long. With 5 bases removed from V and 0 bases from J, the gap between germline ends came to 6 bases. Per the germline V gene, CDR1 is SGHRS and CDR2 is YFSETQ. CDR3 region: CASSWRAKNIQYF. The CDR3 DNA reads TGCGCCAGCAGTTGGAGAGCCAAAAACATTCAGTACTTC.

The rearrangement uses TRBV7-4 and TRBJ2-3; D uncertain. CDR1 is SGHVT and CDR2 is SQSDAQ in the germline V gene. Trimming removed 5 bases from V and 1 base from J, with 7 bases in between. CDR3 size: 13 residues. DNA for the CDR3: TGTGCCAGCAGCCGAAAACGCACAGATACGCAGTATTTT. It translates to CASSRKRTDTQYF.

V and J are TRBV6-1 and TRBJ2-1, with D unclear. Trimming removed 7 bases from V and 0 bases from J, with 25 bases in between. CDR3 length: 19 residues. The germline CDR1 and CDR2 sequences are MNHNS and SASEGT. In nucleotides, the CDR3 is TGTGCCAGCATAAATTCCCGTCTTTGGCTATCGAGCTCCTACAATGAGCAGTTCTTC. It yields the protein CASINSRLWLSSSYNEQFF.

This clonotype was counted a few times. The rearrangement joins TRBV6-2 or TRBV6-3 to TRBJ1-5, with D uncertain. Trimming took off 0 bases at V and 11 bases at J, with 23 bases between the two ends. The germline V gene has CDR1 MNHEY and CDR2 SVGEGT. The CDR3 runs to 17 residues. The CDR3, as DNA: TGTGCCAGCAGTTACTCGTCGAGGGCCGGGATAGTTTCGGCCCAGCATTTT. Encoded protein: CASSYSSRAGIVSAQHF.

The V gene is TRBV7-2, the J gene TRBJ1-4; no firm D call. The V gene lost 4 bases and the J gene lost 5 bases, with 8 bases spanning the gap. The germline CDR1 and CDR2 sequences are SGHTA and FQGNSA. The CDR3 covers 13 residues. The CDR3 DNA sequence: TGTGCCAGCAGCTCACGGACGAATGAAAAACTGTTTTTT. Translation: CASSSRTNEKLFF.

The gene calls are TRBV6-2 or TRBV6-3 and TRBJ2-5; no definite D call. With 1 base removed from V and 4 bases from J, the gap between germline ends came to 10 bases. This CDR3 has 14 amino acids. Per germline, CDR1 MNHEY and CDR2 SVGEGT. The CDR3 bases are TGTGCCAGCAGTTACTATGCAGGCCGAGAGACCCAGTACTTC. It encodes CASSYYAGRETQYF.

This clonotype was counted only a few times. CDR3 DNA: TGTGCCAGCAGCTTAGAGCGGGGGGATAAAGATGAGCAGTTCTTC. Its protein is CASSLERGDKDEQFF. The rearrangement uses TRBV7-8 and TRBJ2-1; 9 positions match TRBD2. Germline loops: CDR1 SGHVS, CDR2 FQNEAQ. Trimming at V came to 1 base and at J to 8 bases, leaving 6 bases not matched to a gene. The length of the CDR3 is 15 residues.

This clonotype has only a few counts. CDR3 amino acids: CSVVVGAEETQYF. The CDR3 DNA reads TGCAGCGTTGTGGTAGGGGCTGAAGAGACCCAGTACTTC. The chain couples TRBV29-1 to TRBJ2-5; TRBD1 might be the D (5 bases). CDR3 size: 13 residues. Germline assignment: CDR1 SQVTM and CDR2 ANQGSEA. Trimming cost V 4 bases and J 3 bases, with 12 bases left between them.

V gene TRBV6-5 combines with J gene TRBJ2-2; D unclear. Trimming removed 2 bases at V and 1 base at J, with 5 bases between. Germline CDR1 and CDR2: MNHEY and SVGAGI. The CDR3 consists of 14 residues. In DNA form, the CDR3 reads TGTGCCAGCAGTTACGTGCAGAACACCGGGGAGCTGTTTTTT. Translated, it gives CASSYVQNTGELFF.

The sample holds many counts of this clonotype. V usage is TRBV5-1 and J usage is TRBJ2-7, with 8 nucleotides matching TRBD1. The V and J ends lost 3 bases and 6 bases, in that order; junction bases with no gene match: 8. The CDR3 has 14 residues. Germline CDR1 reads SGHRS; CDR2 reads YFSETQ. CDR3 sequence (DNA): TGCGCCAGCAGCTCCGACAGGGGAGGTCTCGAGCAGTACGTC. Translated: CASSSDRGGLEQYV.

Only a few counts were recorded for this clonotype. The V and J genes are TRBV6-2 or TRBV6-3 and TRBJ2-3; possibly TRBD1 or TRBD2 for D (5 bases each). Germline assignment: CDR1 MNHEY and CDR2 SVGEGT. V lost 2 bases and J lost 3, with 9 bases in between. The CDR3 extends over 14 amino acids. The CDR3 DNA reads TGTGCCAGCAGTTACAGAGAGGGGACAGATACGCAGTATTTT. Amino acids: CASSYREGTDTQYF.

This clonotype was seen more than once but under ten times. CDR3 protein: CATERGGTGELFF. The DNA for the CDR3 is TGTGCCACCGAGCGGGGGGGCACCGGGGAGCTGTTTTTT. The chain joins TRBV10-3 to TRBJ2-2; the match to TRBD2 covers 10 bases. The V segment lost 10 bases and the J segment 4 bases; nucleotides outside the gene matches: 3. The CDR3 extends over 13 amino acids. Germline lookup yields CDR1 ENHRY and CDR2 SYGVKD.

This clonotype has a handful of counts. V gene TRBV18 combines with J gene TRBJ1-2, with TRBD1 matching over 9 bases. From germline, CDR1 is KGHSH and CDR2 LQKENI. The CDR3 length is 17 residues. V trimming: 1 base; J trimming: 2 bases; junction bases outside the gene matches: 8. DNA of the CDR3: TGTGCCAGCTCACCACGGCTCGGACAGGGGCAAAACTATGGCTACACCTTC. This gives the protein CASSPRLGQGQNYGYTF.

This clonotype turned up a few times. The chain is built from TRBV11-2 and TRBJ2-2; D gene unclear. This CDR3 has 13 amino acids. Trimming removed 4 bases at V and 4 bases at J, with 7 bases between. Germline CDR1 reads SGHAT; CDR2 reads FQNNGV. The CDR3 DNA reads as TGTGCCAGCAGCTCCCGGCCCACCGGGGAGCTGTTTTTT. Translation gives CASSSRPTGELFF. Variable domain in full (rest from reference TRBV11-2 and TRBJ2-2): EAGVAQSPRYKIIEKRQSVAFWCNPISGHATLYWYQQILGQGPKLLIQFQNNGVVDDSQLPKDRFSAERLKGVDSTLKIQPAKLEDSAVYLCASSSRPTGELFFGEGSRLTVL.

The rearrangement links TRBV29-1 to TRBJ2-3, with 8 bases lining up with TRBD2. CDR3 length: 12 residues. Germline assignment: CDR1 SQVTM and CDR2 ANQGSEA. J gave up 1 base and V 6 bases, and 0 bases lay outside the gene matches. CDR3 bases: TGCAGCGTAGCGGGGGGCACAGATACGCAGTATTTT. It specifies CSVAGGTDTQYF.

The CDR3 loop reads CSVDRVGEAFF. CDR3 DNA: TGCAGCGTTGATCGGGTGGGTGAAGCTTTCTTT. V is TRBV29-1 and J is TRBJ1-1; no clear D gene. The CDR3 has 11 amino acids. Germline assignment: CDR1 SQVTM and CDR2 ANQGSEA. Between the trimmed V and J ends, which lost 3 bases and 7 bases, there was a span of 9 bases.

The chain links TRBV10-3 to TRBJ2-1; 9 bases line up with TRBD1. J gave up 6 bases and V 4 bases, and 10 bases lay outside the gene matches. This CDR3 comprises 16 residues. CDR1 and CDR2 (germline): ENHRY, SYGVKD. Written as DNA, the CDR3 is TGTGCCATCAGTGCCAGTTCACAGGGGGCGGTCAATGAGCAGTTCTTC. It yields the protein CAISASSQGAVNEQFF.

This clonotype was observed a few times. The chain joins TRBV4-3 to TRBJ1-4; no definite D call. CDR3 length: 15 amino acids. Trimming left V 4 bases short and J 0 bases short, with 9 bases between. Germline V gene data show CDR1 as LGHNA and CDR2 as YSLEER. In DNA form, the CDR3 reads TGCGCCAGCAGCCCGGCCGGGACAACTAATGAAAAACTGTTTTTT. Protein: CASSPAGTTNEKLFF.

This clonotype occurred once. In nucleotides, the CDR3 is TGTGCCAGCGCCCCCCAAGGAGAGAACTATGGCTACACCTTC. Amino acid sequence: CASAPQGENYGYTF. The V gene is TRBV6-1, the J gene TRBJ1-2, with D uncertain. CDR1 and CDR2 from the germline V gene are MNHNS and SASEGT. The CDR3 loop spans 14 amino acids. V lost 8 bases and J lost 2, with 15 bases in between.

This clonotype was detected many times. This chain links TRBV20-1 with TRBJ2-1; D gene unclear. The CDR3 has 15 amino acids. V lost 6 bases and J 9 bases, leaving 24 bases between the germline ends. Per the germline V gene, CDR1 is DFQATT and CDR2 is SNEGSKA (reference sequence). This CDR3 is CSAEAIKRMGIEQFF. CDR3 DNA: TGCAGTGCGGAAGCGATCAAGAGGATGGGCATTGAGCAGTTCTTC.

This clonotype was detected only a few times. This rearrangement joins TRBV12-3 or TRBV12-4 to TRBJ1-6; no clear D. The germline V and J ends were trimmed by 3 bases and 15 bases, with 12 bases remaining between them. The CDR3 has 12 residues. The CDR3 reads CASSFGGFLLHF. CDR3 in DNA: TGTGCCAGCAGTTTTGGAGGGTTCCTCCTCCACTTT.

The chain uses TRBV4-2 and TRBJ2-1, with 9 positions matching TRBD1. The CDR3 extends over 16 amino acids. In germline, CDR1 is LGHNA, CDR2 YNFKEQ. J lost 4 bases, V lost 4 bases, and 8 bases had no gene match. The CDR3 protein is CASSRPTGGAYNEQFF. In DNA form, the CDR3 reads TGTGCCAGCAGCCGCCCCACAGGGGGCGCTTACAATGAGCAGTTCTTC.

This chain links TRBV6-1 with TRBJ1-1, with D possibly matching TRBD1 (6 bases). The germline V gene has CDR1 MNHNS and CDR2 SASEGT. Trimming left V 10 bases short and J 3 bases short, with 18 bases between. This CDR3 contains 14 residues. CDR3 DNA: TGTGCCACCCTATCCCCACAGGGTTACACTGAAGCTTTCTTT. Translation: CATLSPQGYTEAFF.

Ten or more counts support this clonotype. The chain employs TRBV6-1 and TRBJ2-5, with D perhaps matching TRBD1 (6 bases). CDR1 is MNHNS, CDR2 SASEGT, per germline. V lost 8 bases and J lost 2, with 12 bases in between. The CDR3 loop spans 13 amino acids. CDR3 bases: TGTGCCAGCCGCAGGACAGTTCAAGAGACCCAGTACTTC. Amino acid sequence: CASRRTVQETQYF.

This chain uses TRBV30 with TRBJ1-2, with 12 bases lining up with TRBD1. The CDR3 is 13 residues long. V lost 1 base and J lost 8; bases outside the gene matches: 2. CDR1 is GTSNPN and CDR2 is SVGIG in the germline V gene (reference sequence). In DNA, the CDR3 is TGTGCCTGGAGTGAGGGGACAGGGGGCGGCTACACCTTC. Translating gives CAWSEGTGGGYTF. The complete variable domain, with remaining parts taken from reference TRBV30 and TRBJ1-2, reads SQTIHQWPATLVQPVGSPLSLECTVEGTSNPNLYWYRQAAGRGLQLLFYSVGIGQISSEVPQNLSASRPQDRQFILSSKKLLLSDSGFYLCAWSEGTGGGYTFGSGTRLTVV.

The chain has TRBV12-3 or TRBV12-4 and TRBJ2-3; D gene unclear. With 6 bases removed from V and 2 bases from J, the gap between germline ends came to 6 bases. This CDR3 is 12 amino acids long. The DNA of the CDR3 is TGTGCCAGCAGACCCAACACAGATACGCAGTATTTT. Translating gives CASRPNTDTQYF.